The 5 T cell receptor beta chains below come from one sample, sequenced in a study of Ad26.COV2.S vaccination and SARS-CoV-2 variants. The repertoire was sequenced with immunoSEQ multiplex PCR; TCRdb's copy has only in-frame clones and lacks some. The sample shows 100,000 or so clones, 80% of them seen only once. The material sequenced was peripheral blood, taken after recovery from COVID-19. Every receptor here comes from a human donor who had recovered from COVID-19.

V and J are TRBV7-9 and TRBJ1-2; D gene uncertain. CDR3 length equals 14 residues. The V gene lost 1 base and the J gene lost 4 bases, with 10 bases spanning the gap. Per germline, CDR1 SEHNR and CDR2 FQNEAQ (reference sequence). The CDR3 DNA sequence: TGTGCCAGCAGCTTAGTTGGGCTAGGCTATGGCTACACCTTC. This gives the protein CASSLVGLGYGYTF.

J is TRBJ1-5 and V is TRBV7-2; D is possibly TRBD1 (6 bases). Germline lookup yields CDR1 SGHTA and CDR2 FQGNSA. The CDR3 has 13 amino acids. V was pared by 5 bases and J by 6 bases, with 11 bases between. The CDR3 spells CASSPQGGQPQHF. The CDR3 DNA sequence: TGTGCCAGCAGCCCCCAAGGGGGTCAGCCCCAGCATTTT.

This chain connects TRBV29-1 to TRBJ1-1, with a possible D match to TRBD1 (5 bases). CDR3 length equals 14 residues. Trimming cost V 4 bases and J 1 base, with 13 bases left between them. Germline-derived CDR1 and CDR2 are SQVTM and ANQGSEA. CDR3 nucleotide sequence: TGCAGCGTTGTATCTTGGAGGGGGAACACTGAAGCTTTCTTT. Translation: CSVVSWRGNTEAFF.

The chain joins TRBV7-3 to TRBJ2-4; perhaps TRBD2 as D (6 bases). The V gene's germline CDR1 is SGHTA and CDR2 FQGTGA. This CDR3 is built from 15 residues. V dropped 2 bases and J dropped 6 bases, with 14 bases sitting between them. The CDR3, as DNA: TGTGCCAGCAGCTTACGGGGCGGGGAGAGAAACATTCAGTACTTC. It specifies CASSLRGGERNIQYF. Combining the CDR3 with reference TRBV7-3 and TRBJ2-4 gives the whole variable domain GAGVSQTPSNKVTEKGKYVELRCDPISGHTALYWYRQSLGQGPEFLIYFQGTGAADDSGLPNDRFFAVRPEGSVSTLKIQRTERGDSAVYLCASSLRGGERNIQYFGAGTRLSVL.

CDR3 sequence (DNA): TGTGCCAGCAGCCAAGATCCCGGAGGCACGTTCTTC. Protein sequence: CASSQDPGGTFF. V gene TRBV3-1 (or the pseudogene TRBV3-2) combines with J gene TRBJ2-1; tentatively, D is TRBD2 (5 bases). Deletions cut 0 bases from V and 15 bases from J, with 12 bases between. CDR1 and CDR2 from the germline V gene are LGHDT and YNNKEL (reference sequence). There are 12 residues in the CDR3.